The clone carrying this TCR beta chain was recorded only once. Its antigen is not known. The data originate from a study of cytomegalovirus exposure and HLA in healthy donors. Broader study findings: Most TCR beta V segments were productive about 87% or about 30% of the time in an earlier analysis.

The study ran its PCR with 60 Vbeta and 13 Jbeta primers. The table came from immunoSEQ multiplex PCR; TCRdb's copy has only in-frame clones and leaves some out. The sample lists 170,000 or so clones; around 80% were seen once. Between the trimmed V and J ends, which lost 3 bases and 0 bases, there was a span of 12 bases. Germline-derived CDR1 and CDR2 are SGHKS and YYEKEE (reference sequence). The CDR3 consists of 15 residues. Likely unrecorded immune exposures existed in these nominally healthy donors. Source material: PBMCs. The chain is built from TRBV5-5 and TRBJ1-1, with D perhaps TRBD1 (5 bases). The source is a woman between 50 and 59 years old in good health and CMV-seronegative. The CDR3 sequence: CASSSQTGLNTEAFF. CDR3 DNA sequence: TGTGCCAGCAGCTCACAAACAGGCTTGAACACTGAAGCTTTCTTT.